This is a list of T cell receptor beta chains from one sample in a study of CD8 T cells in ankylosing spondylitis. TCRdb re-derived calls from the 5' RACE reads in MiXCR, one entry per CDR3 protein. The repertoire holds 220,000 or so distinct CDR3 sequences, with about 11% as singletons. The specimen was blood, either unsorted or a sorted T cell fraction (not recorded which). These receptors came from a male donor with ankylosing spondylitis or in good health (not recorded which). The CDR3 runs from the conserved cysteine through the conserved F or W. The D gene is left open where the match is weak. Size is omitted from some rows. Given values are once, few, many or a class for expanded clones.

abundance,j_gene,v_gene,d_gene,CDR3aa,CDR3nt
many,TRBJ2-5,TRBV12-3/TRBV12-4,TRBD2,CASSSETSGGTQYF,TGTGCCAGCAGTTCCGAGACTAGCGGAGGGACCCAGTACTTC
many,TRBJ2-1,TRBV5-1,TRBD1,CASSLTRQGLGDEQFF,TGCGCCAGCAGCTTGACACGACAGGGTCTGGGGGATGAGCAGTTCTTC
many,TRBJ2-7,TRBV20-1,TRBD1,CSARGQVSYEQYF,TGCAGTGCTAGGGGACAGGTCTCCTACGAGCAGTACTTC
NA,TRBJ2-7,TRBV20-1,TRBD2,CSARSGAREQYF,TGCAGTGCTAGAAGCGGGGCGCGCGAGCAGTACTTC
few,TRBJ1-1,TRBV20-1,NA,CSASTGSRILNTEAFF,TGCAGTGCTAGTACAGGGAGTCGTATCCTGAACACTGAAGCTTTCTTT
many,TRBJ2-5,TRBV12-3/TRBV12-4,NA,CASSFTKGETQYF,TGTGCCAGCAGTTTTACGAAGGGAGAGACCCAGTACTTC
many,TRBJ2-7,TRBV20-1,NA,CSDKGSYEQYF,TGCAGTGATAAGGGGTCCTACGAGCAGTACTTC
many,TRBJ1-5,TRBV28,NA,CASSPGGRDSNQPQHF,TGTGCCAGCAGTCCCGGAGGGAGAGATAGCAATCAGCCCCAGCATTTT
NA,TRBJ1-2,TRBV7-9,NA,CASMSSGERGYTF,TGTGCCAGCATGAGTTCTGGGGAGCGAGGCTACACCTTC
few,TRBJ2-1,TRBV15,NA,CATSRDIAQHNEQFF,TGTGCCACCAGCAGAGATATTGCACAACACAATGAGCAGTTCTTC
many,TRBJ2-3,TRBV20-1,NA,CSAAPSTKSDTQYF,TGCAGTGCTGCCCCGTCGACTAAATCAGATACGCAGTATTTT
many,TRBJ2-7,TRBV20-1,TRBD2,CSAGLAGGLEQYF,TGCAGTGCTGGACTAGCGGGGGGGCTCGAGCAGTACTTC
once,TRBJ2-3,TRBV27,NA,CASKRDKTDTQYF,TGTGCCAGCAAGAGGGACAAGACAGATACGCAGTATTTT
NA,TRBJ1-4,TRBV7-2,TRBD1,CASSPTGVANEKLFF,TGTGCCAGCAGCCCAACAGGGGTAGCTAATGAAAAACTGTTTTTT
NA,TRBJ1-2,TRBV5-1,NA,CASSFDTEGYTF,TGCGCCAGCAGCTTCGACACGGAGGGCTACACCTTC
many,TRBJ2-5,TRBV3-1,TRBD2,CASSPGGVRETQYF,TGTGCCAGCAGCCCCGGGGGGGTGCGAGAGACCCAGTACTTC
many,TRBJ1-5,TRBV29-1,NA,CSALQGGNQPQHF,TGCAGCGCCCTCCAGGGAGGCAATCAGCCCCAGCATTTT
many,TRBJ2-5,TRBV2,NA,CASRETEQVTQYF,TGTGCCAGCAGGGAGACAGAGCAGGTGACCCAGTACTTC
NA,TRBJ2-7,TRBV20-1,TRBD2,CSAGGTSGLGAYEQYF,TGCAGTGCGGGGGGGACTAGCGGATTGGGAGCCTACGAGCAGTACTTC
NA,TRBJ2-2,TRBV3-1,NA,CASSQGSGVGELFF,TGTGCCAGCAGCCAAGGCAGTGGGGTCGGGGAGCTGTTTTTT
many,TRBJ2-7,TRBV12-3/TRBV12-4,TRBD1,CASSLRKGQLTYEQYF,TGTGCCAGCAGCCTCCGGAAGGGACAGCTGACCTACGAGCAGTACTTC
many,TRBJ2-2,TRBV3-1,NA,CASTSGTKNTGELFF,TGTGCCAGCACCTCCGGGACAAAGAACACCGGGGAGCTGTTTTTT
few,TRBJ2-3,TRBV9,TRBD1,CASSVKPRTGITDTQYF,TGTGCCAGCAGCGTAAAGCCTAGGACAGGGATCACAGATACGCAGTATTTT
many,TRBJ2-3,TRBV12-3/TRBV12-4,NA,CASKPTGYDTQYF,TGTGCCAGCAAGCCTACGGGGTACGATACGCAGTATTTT
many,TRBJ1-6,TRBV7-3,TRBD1,CASSLTGQPNSPLHF,TGTGCCAGCAGCTTAACGGGACAGCCTAATTCACCCCTCCACTTT